The entry that follows covers one TCR beta chain sequence. This clonotype was seen only a few times. There is no known antigen for this receptor. No per-base quality is available; no much larger clone lies one base away. As encoded in the germline V gene (reference sequence), CDR1 is MNHEY while CDR2 is SMNVEV. Including cysteine and phenylalanine, the CDR3 has 14 amino acids. Only CDR3 DNA remains: 42 bases, in frame from the first base. The junction shows trimming of 6 bases on V and 5 bases on J, and the gene matches do not reach 6 bases of it. These data are taken from a study of blood T cells in healthy people across ages (dated by TCRdb to the mid-2010s). Concerning the study at large: In model experiments, template switching captured roughly one uniquely barcoded TCR beta cDNA molecule for every two T cells. For two donors (one aged 18 to 29 and one aged 80 or older), the study analyzed two additional independent replicas of 1 million unique cDNA reads from the same blood draw. Age-related changes in TCR beta repertoire diversity were measured in the study by deep sequencing normalized with unique cDNA molecular identifiers. The donors were divided into four age groups: young (average around 16 years), middle-aged (about 39), aged (around 67) and long-lived (roughly 82). To avoid experimental bias, donors of different ages were distributed randomly across sequencing lanes.

Summary of the overall study and its limitations: Because donor CMV infection status was unknown, age-related changes in expanded clonotypes were potentially confounded. Observed TCR beta diversity per million T cells fell roughly linearly with age, and a significant reduction was already apparent by age around 39. Estimates of total diversity based on one million sequenced T cells were considered lower bounds and underestimates. Conclusive comparison of naive and antigen-experienced compartments was prevented by the profiling of bulk unsorted PBMCs. Compared with the aged group, the long-lived group had more naive CD4+ T cells, fewer expanded clones and increased TCR diversity, a pattern suggesting age selection. The percentage of naive T cells measured by flow cytometry correlated strongly with observed TCR beta diversity.

The approximately 39 donors, aged 6 to 90 years, were systemically healthy Caucasian individuals from Russia. Around 10 milliliters of peripheral blood were collected from each donor into EDTA-treated Vacutainer tubes. Ficoll-Paque density-gradient centrifugation was used to isolate PBMCs, with at least 7 million per sample. Total RNA was extracted from PBMCs with Trizol reagent, with at least 6 micrograms obtained per sample. For every donor, flow cytometry on a PBMC aliquot measured the percentage of naive CD45RAhigh/CD27high T cells. The library was built by means of 5' RACE. For sequencing, an Illumina HiSeq 2500 was employed. A second PCR of roughly 7 to 11 cycles was performed with a sample-barcoded 5' primer and a J-beta primer mix. A unique molecular identifier was introduced onto each TCR beta cDNA molecule by a template-switch 5' adaptor carrying 12 random nucleotides. At least 3 million CDR3-containing paired-end reads were obtained from each sample. First-strand cDNA was synthesized from all RNA with the Mint cDNA synthesis kit, primed by a TRBC-specific oligonucleotide. After uracil-DNA glycosylase treatment, a first 18-cycle PCR used universal primers M1SS and BC2_uni_R on all cDNA. In the original analysis: Normalization of each sample was performed by random selection of 1 million high-quality reads, each carrying a distinct molecular identifier. Reads sharing molecular identifiers were discarded rather than binned into consensus sequences. MiTCR, set to a Q25 quality threshold and the strictest error-elimination algorithm, was used for CDR3 identification, clonotype clustering and error correction. A nonparametric unseen species model using Euler transformation provided a lower-bound estimate of total TCR beta diversity. TCRdb reanalyzed the raw reads on its own, using fastp at Q25 for trimming and MiXCR for clone calling, and kept in-frame beta chains. Identical CDR3 proteins give one entry, which carries the most common genes and DNA. The V and J calls and clone size are TCRdb's, not the authors'. The table for this sample lists over 600,000 distinct CDR3 sequences; more than 20% of them were counted only once. Together, the top ten hold approximately 3.6% of the sample.

This clonotype was obtained from a man between 65 and 80 years old in good health. Input material: blood. Recombination joined TRBV27 with TRBJ2-5, with 10 central nucleotides matching TRBD2. The DNA sequence is as follows: TGTGCCAGCAGAACTAGCGGGATTTTGGAGACCCAGTACTTC. This codes for CASRTSGILETQYF.